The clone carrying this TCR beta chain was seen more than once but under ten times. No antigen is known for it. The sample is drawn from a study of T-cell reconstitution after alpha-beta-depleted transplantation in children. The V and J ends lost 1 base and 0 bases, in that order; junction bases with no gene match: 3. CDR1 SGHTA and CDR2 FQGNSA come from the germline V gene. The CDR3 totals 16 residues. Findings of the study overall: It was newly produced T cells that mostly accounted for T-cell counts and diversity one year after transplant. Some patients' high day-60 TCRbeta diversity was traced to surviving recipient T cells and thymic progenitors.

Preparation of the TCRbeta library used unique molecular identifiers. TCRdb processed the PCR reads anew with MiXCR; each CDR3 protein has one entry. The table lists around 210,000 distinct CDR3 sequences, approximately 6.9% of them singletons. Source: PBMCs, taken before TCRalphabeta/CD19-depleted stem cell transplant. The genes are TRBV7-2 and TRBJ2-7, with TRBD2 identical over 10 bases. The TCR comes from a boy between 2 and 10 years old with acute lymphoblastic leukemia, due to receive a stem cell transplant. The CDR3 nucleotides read TGTGCCAGCAGCTTAGGAGCGGGGGGGAGCTCCTACGAGCAGTACTTC. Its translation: CASSLGAGGSSYEQYF.